This TCR beta chain was retrieved from a study of Ad26.COV2.S vaccination and SARS-CoV-2 variants. Only in-frame clones appear in the TCRdb table, and some are missing; sequencing was by immunoSEQ multiplex PCR. The sample shows about 350,000 clones, 92% of them seen only once. The clonotype originates from a human donor who had recovered from COVID-19. The material sequenced was peripheral blood, taken after recovery from COVID-19.

In nucleotides, the CDR3 is TGTGCCAGCACGTATTCGGGCACAGATACGCAGTATTTT. This translates into CASTYSGTDTQYF. This sequence joins TRBV14 and TRBJ2-3; D gene ambiguous. V lost 7 bases and J 1 base, leaving 9 bases between the germline ends. This CDR3 is 13 amino acids long. Germline CDR1 is SGHDN and CDR2 is FVKESK. Filled out from reference TRBV14 and TRBJ2-3, the complete variable domain reads EAGVTQFPSHSVIEKGQTVTLRCDPISGHDNLYWYRRVMGKEIKFLLHFVKESKQDESGMPNNRFLAERTGGTYSTLKVQPAELEDSGVYFCASTYSGTDTQYFGPGTRLTVL.